The TCR beta chain described here comes from a study of T-cell reconstitution after alpha-beta-depleted transplantation in children. Study-wide results and limits: Once a year had passed after transplant, T-cell counts and diversity came mostly from newly produced T cells.

V was clipped by 2 bases and J by 4 bases, with 20 bases between them. The CDR3 totals 16 residues. The germline V gene encodes CDR1 SQVTM and CDR2 ANQGSEA. This clonotype was picked up many times. Its antigen is still unknown. Molecular barcoding with unique molecular identifiers was used for the TCRbeta library. Using its own MiXCR run on the PCR reads, TCRdb lists one record per CDR3 protein. The sample holds about 580,000 distinct CDR3 sequences, roughly 23% seen once. The sample here was PBMCs, mostly from graft donor cells, taken 360 days after TCRalphabeta/CD19-depleted stem cell transplant. This TCR was recovered from a boy under two years old who had a stem cell transplant for acute myeloid leukemia, so the T cells may come from the graft donor. The chain joins TRBV29-1 to TRBJ2-5, with D maybe TRBD1 (6 bases). The DNA of the CDR3 is TGCAGCGTTGAAAAGGCCCAAACAGGGTCAGGAGAGACCCAGTACTTC. This encodes CSVEKAQTGSGETQYF.